This TCR beta chain was recorded in a study of blood T cell repertoires in COVID-19. Turning to the study itself: The United States, Italy and Spain were the sources of the acute and convalescent COVID-19 samples.

The V gene's germline CDR1 is SGHRS and CDR2 YFSETQ. Losses at the gene ends were 0 bases for V and 5 bases for J; bases not matched to a gene: 4. This CDR3 contains 14 residues. Methods used by the authors: For nucleated cells, counts were estimated from reference gene primer amplification. Clones were sequenced by immunoSEQ multiplex PCR, and TCRdb holds only the in-frame ones, with some missing. The D gene and trimming were derived from the DNA, and the V and J assignments and clone size from that table. Here the sample spans about 210,000 clones, over 75% being singletons. The chain uses TRBV5-1 and TRBJ1-1; TRBD1 matches 7 bases. Sequenced material: peripheral blood. The clonotype was recovered from a human donor in a cohort sampled during active COVID-19. In nucleotides, the CDR3 is TGCGCCAGCAGCTTGGGACAGGGTTGGACTGAAGCTTTCTTT. Translated: CASSLGQGWTEAFF.